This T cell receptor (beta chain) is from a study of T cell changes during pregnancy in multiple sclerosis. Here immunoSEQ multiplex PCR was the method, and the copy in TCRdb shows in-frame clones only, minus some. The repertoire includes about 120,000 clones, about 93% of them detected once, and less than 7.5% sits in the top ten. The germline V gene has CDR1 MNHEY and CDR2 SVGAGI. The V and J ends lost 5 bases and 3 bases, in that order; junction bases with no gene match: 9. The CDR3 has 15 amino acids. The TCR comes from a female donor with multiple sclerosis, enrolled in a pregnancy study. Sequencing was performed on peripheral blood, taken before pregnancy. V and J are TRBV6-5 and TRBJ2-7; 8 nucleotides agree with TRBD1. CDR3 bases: TGTGCCAGCAGTACCGACAGGGGATATCACTACGAGCAGTACTTC. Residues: CASSTDRGYHYEQYF.